This T cell receptor beta chain emerged from a study of shared clonotypes between healthy human individuals. The CDR3 runs 13 residues. V lost 2 bases and J 2 bases, leaving 6 bases between the germline ends. Germline CDR1 and CDR2: MNHEY and SMNVEV (reference sequence). Remarks on this clone: Its cognate antigen is unknown. Other DNA sequences in this sample translate to the same CDR3.

Study-wide findings and caveats: Investigators collected only blood, and repertoires in tissues likely differ.

The method was immunoSEQ multiplex PCR; TCRdb's version includes in-frame clones alone and lacks a portion of them. Of about 2.1 million clones in the sample, 90% to 95% were seen once. CD45RO-negative, CCR7-positively selected cells formed the naive CD8 fraction, excluding terminally differentiated effector memory CD45RA+ cells. The specimen was naive CD8+ T cells from PBMCs. The V call is TRBV27, the J call TRBJ1-1; no definite D call. The receptor comes from a young man in good health. Some clones in this sample may be carry-over from other donors' samples. The DNA of the CDR3 is TGTGCCAGCAGTTTAACAAGAAACACTGAAGCTTTCTTT. Encoded protein: CASSLTRNTEAFF.